This T cell receptor (beta chain) was observed in a study of response to subunit inactivated influenza vaccine. Study-level results: The authors offered the suggestion that each seasonal influenza vaccination recruits few new T cells.

V dropped 0 bases and J dropped 6 bases, with 6 bases sitting between them. Germline CDR1 is MNHEY and CDR2 is SVGEGT. This CDR3 is built from 13 residues. TCRdb used MiXCR to reprocess the RT-PCR reads, holding one entry per CDR3 protein. There are hundreds of thousands of distinct CDR3 sequences in the sample; over 25% occur only once, and 1.5% to 2% lies in the top ten. This clonotype has at least ten counts. Antigen unknown. J is TRBJ2-1 and V is TRBV6-2 or TRBV6-3; D unresolved. This specimen was CD4+ T cells sorted from PBMCs, taken 4 to 6 days after vaccination. This TCR came from a man aged 50-59 years who received an inactivated influenza vaccine. CDR3 sequence reads: CASSYSRRNEQFF. The CDR3, as DNA: TGTGCCAGCAGTTACTCGAGACGCAATGAGCAGTTCTTC.